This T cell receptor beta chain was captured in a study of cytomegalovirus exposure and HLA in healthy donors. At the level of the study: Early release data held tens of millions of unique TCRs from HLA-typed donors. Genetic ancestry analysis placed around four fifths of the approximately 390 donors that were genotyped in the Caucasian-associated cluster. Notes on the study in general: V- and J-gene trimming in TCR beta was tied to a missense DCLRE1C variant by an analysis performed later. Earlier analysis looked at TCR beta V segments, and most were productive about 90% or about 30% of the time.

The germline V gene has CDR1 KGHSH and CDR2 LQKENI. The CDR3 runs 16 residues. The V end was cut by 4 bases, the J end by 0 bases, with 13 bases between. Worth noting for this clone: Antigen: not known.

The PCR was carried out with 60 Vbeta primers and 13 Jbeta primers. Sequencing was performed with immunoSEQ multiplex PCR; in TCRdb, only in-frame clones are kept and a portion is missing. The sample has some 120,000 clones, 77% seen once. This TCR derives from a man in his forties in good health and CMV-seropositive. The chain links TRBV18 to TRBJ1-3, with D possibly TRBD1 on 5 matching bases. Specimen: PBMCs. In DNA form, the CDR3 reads TGTGCCAGCTCACTACTGGGGCTGGGCTCTGGAAACACCATATATTTT. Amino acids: CASSLLGLGSGNTIYF.